The rows below give T cell receptor beta chains drawn from one sample of a study of T cells after posttransplantation cyclophosphamide. Assay: immunoSEQ multiplex PCR; the TCRdb copy retains only in-frame clones and omits some. The profile shows about 9,900 clones, approximately 90% of them singletons. The sequences come from PBMCs, collected after an allogeneic stem cell transplant with a calcineurin inhibitor and methotrexate. The receptors stem from a young adult male patient who received an allogeneic stem cell transplant from an unrelated donor, was CMV-positive, and had no GVHD. Certain T cells may be donor cells from the graft. Each CDR3 is given with its conserved first and last residue. The order of the fields is clone size, V gene, D gene, J gene, CDR3 protein, CDR3 DNA. D genes are given only for firm matches. Clone sizes are given selectively: once, few, many, or a class where the clone is expanded.

size: .; V: TRBV30; D: TRBD1; J: TRBJ1-5; CDR3: CAWSFQDRVGQPQHF; DNA: TGTGCCTGGAGTTTCCAGGACAGGGTCGGACAGCCCCAGCATTTT
size: .; V: TRBV5-1; D: TRBD2; J: TRBJ2-1; CDR3: CASSLGGRVGEGEQFF; DNA: TGCGCCAGCAGCTTGGGCGGGAGGGTCGGCGAAGGTGAGCAGTTCTTC
size: once; V: TRBV7-8; D: .; J: TRBJ1-1; CDR3: CASSLAGYTEAFF; DNA: TGTGCCAGCAGCTTAGCCGGGTACACTGAAGCTTTCTTT
size: .; V: TRBV18; D: TRBD1; J: TRBJ1-1; CDR3: CASSPTGTGVGTEAFF; DNA: TGTGCCAGCTCACCTACCGGGACAGGGGTTGGGACTGAAGCTTTCTTT
size: .; V: TRBV5-4; D: .; J: TRBJ2-5; CDR3: CASSYSGLPETQYF; DNA: TGTGCCAGCAGTTATTCGGGACTCCCAGAGACCCAGTACTTC
size: .; V: TRBV7-8; D: .; J: TRBJ2-7; CDR3: CASSLGGSAYEQYF; DNA: TGTGCCAGCAGCTTAGGAGGTTCGGCCTACGAGCAGTACTTC
size: once; V: TRBV10-3; D: .; J: TRBJ2-7; CDR3: CAISESSQTYEQYF; DNA: TGTGCCATCAGTGAGTCATCTCAAACCTACGAGCAGTACTTC
size: .; V: TRBV5-1; D: TRBD2; J: TRBJ2-3; CDR3: CASSPGGTQTDTQYF; DNA: TGCGCCAGCAGCCCGGGGGGGACTCAAACAGATACGCAGTATTTT
size: .; V: TRBV9; D: TRBD2; J: TRBJ2-4; CDR3: CASSVGLAGDAKNIQYF; DNA: TGTGCCAGCAGCGTGGGACTAGCGGGAGATGCCAAAAACATTCAGTACTTC
size: .; V: TRBV11-3; D: .; J: TRBJ2-3; CDR3: CASSLDSGSTQYF; DNA: TGTGCCAGCAGCTTAGATTCGGGGAGTACGCAGTATTTT
size: .; V: TRBV4-3; D: .; J: TRBJ2-3; CDR3: CASSTRDGTQYF; DNA: TGCGCCAGCAGCACCAGGGATGGTACGCAGTATTTT
size: .; V: TRBV5-1; D: .; J: TRBJ1-6; CDR3: CASSLKGQGGSPLHF; DNA: TGCGCCAGCAGCTTAAAGGGTCAGGGAGGTTCACCCCTCCACTTT
size: .; V: TRBV5-4; D: .; J: TRBJ1-2; CDR3: CASSLESGGLGGYTF; DNA: TGTGCCAGCAGCTTGGAGTCTGGGGGACTAGGGGGCTACACCTTC
size: .; V: TRBV2; D: .; J: TRBJ2-2; CDR3: CASRSQGENTGELFF; DNA: TGTGCCAGCAGATCTCAAGGGGAGAACACCGGGGAGCTGTTTTTT
size: .; V: TRBV4-3; D: .; J: TRBJ2-3; CDR3: CASSQANSPTDTQYF; DNA: TGCGCCAGCAGCCAAGCGAACTCGCCCACAGATACGCAGTATTTT